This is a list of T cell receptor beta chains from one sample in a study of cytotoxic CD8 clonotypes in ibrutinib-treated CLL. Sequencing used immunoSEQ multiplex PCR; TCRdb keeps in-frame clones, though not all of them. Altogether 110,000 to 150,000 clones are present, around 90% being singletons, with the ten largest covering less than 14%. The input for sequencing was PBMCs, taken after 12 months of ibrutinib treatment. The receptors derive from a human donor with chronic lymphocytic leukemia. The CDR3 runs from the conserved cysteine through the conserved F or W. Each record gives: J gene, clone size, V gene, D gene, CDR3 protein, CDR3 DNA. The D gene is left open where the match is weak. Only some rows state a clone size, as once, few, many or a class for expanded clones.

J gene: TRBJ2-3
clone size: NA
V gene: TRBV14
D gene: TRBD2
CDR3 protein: CASSQTSGPLTQYF
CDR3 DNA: TGTGCCAGCAGCCAAACTAGCGGGCCTTTGACGCAGTATTTT

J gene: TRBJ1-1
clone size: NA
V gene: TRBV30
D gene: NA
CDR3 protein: CAWRPFEDTEAFF
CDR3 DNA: TGTGCCTGGAGGCCCTTCGAGGACACTGAAGCTTTCTTT

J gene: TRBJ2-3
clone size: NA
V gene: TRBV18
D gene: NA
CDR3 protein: CASSPGGAGTDTQYF
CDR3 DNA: TGTGCCAGCTCACCAGGTGGGGCAGGGACAGATACGCAGTATTTT

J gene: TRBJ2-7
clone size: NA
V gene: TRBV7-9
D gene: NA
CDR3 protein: CASSSTVPISYEQYF
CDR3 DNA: TGTGCCAGCTCATCGACAGTCCCAATCTCCTACGAGCAGTACTTC

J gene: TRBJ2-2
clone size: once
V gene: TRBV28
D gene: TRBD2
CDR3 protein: CASSLSAGVRNTGELFF
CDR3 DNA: TGTGCCAGCAGTTTGTCCGCGGGAGTTAGAAACACCGGGGAGCTGTTTTTT

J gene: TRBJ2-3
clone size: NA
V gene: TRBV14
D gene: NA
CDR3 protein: CASSEPGADTQYF
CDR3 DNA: TGTGCCAGCAGCGAGCCAGGGGCAGATACGCAGTATTTT

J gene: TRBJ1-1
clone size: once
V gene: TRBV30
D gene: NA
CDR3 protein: CAWSIQRGEAFF
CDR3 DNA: TGTGCCTGGAGTATTCAACGGGGTGAGGCTTTCTTT

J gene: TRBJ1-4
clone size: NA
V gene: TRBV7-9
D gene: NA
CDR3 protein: CASSLDVRDIPATNEKLFF
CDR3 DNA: TGTGCCAGCAGCTTAGACGTCAGGGACATACCGGCAACTAATGAAAAACTGTTTTTT

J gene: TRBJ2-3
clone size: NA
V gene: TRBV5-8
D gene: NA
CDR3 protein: CASSLGLSTDTQYF
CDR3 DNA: TGTGCCAGCAGCTTGGGGCTCAGTACAGATACGCAGTATTTT

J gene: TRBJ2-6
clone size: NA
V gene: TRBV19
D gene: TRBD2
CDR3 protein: CASSVAGGIDTVLTF
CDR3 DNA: TGTGCCAGTAGTGTCGCGGGAGGGATCGACACCGTCCTGACTTTC

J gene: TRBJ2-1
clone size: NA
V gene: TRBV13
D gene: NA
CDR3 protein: CAQAPFGVNYNEQFF
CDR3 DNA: TGTGCCCAAGCACCGTTCGGAGTCAATTACAATGAGCAGTTCTTC

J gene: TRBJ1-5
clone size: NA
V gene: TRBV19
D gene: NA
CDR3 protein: CASSMSGIRPQHF
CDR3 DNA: TGTGCCAGTAGTATGTCCGGGATTAGGCCCCAGCATTTT

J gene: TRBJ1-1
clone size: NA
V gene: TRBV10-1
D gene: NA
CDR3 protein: CASSESSQNTEAFF
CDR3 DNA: TGCGCCAGCAGTGAGTCGAGCCAGAACACTGAAGCTTTCTTT

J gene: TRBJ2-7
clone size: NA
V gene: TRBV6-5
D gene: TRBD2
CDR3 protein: CASRQSGGTYEQYF
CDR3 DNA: TGTGCCAGCCGACAATCGGGGGGGACCTACGAGCAGTACTTC

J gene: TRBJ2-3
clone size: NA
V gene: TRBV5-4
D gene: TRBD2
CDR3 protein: CASSLTSGTSTDTQYF
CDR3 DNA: TGTGCCAGCAGCTTGACTAGCGGGACGTCCACAGATACGCAGTATTTT

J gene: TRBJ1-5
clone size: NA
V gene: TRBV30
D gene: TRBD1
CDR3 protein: CALSLGQPSEPQHF
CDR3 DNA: TGTGCCCTGAGTCTGGGACAGCCCTCCGAGCCCCAGCATTTT

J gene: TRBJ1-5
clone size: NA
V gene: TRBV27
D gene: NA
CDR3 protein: CASSLGSSNQPQHF
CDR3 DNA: TGTGCCAGCAGTTTGGGTAGTTCCAATCAGCCCCAGCATTTT

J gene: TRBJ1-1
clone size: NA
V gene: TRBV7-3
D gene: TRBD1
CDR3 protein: CASSLLGQVRGTEAFF
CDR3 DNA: TGTGCCAGCAGCTTATTGGGACAGGTGAGAGGAACTGAAGCTTTCTTT

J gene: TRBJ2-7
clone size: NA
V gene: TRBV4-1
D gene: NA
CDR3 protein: CASSPQADSSYEQYF
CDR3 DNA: TGCGCCAGCAGCCCCCAGGCGGACAGCTCCTACGAGCAGTACTTC

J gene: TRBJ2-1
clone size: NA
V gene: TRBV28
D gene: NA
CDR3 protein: CARTYPGASSYNEQFF
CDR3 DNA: TGTGCCCGGACATACCCCGGGGCCAGCTCCTACAATGAGCAGTTCTTC

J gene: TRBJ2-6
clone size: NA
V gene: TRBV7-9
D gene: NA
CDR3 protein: CASSFRASGANVLTF
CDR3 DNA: TGTGCCAGCAGCTTTAGGGCTTCTGGGGCCAACGTCCTGACTTTC

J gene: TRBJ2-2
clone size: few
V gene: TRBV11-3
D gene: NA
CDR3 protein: CASSYYTGELFF
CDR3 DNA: TGTGCCAGCAGCTATTACACCGGGGAGCTGTTTTTT

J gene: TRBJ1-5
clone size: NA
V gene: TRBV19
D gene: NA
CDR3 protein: CASSEGVFQPQHF
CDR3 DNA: TGTGCCAGTAGTGAGGGGGTGTTCCAGCCCCAGCATTTT

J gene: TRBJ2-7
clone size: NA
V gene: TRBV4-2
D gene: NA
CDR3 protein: CASSQERGEGEQYF
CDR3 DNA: TGTGCCAGCAGCCAAGAGAGGGGGGAGGGCGAGCAGTACTTC

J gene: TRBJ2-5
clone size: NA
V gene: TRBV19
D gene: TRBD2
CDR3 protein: CASSSGGLETQYF
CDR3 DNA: TGTGCCAGTAGTAGCGGGGGTCTCGAGACCCAGTACTTC

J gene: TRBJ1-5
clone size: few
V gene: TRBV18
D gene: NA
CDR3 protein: CASSQYGGQGQPQHF
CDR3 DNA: TGTGCCAGCTCACAGTATGGGGGTCAGGGTCAGCCCCAGCATTTT

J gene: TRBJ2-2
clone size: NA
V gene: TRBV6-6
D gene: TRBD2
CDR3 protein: CASKERETGELFF
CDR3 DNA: TGTGCCAGCAAGGAGCGGGAGACCGGGGAGCTGTTTTTT

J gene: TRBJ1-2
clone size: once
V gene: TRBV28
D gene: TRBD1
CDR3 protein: CAIEQGVNYGYTF
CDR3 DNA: TGTGCCATAGAACAGGGGGTTAACTATGGCTACACCTTC

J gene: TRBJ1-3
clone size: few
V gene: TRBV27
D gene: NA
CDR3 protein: CASMSSFSGNTIYF
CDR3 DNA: TGTGCCAGCATGAGCAGTTTCTCTGGAAACACCATATATTTT

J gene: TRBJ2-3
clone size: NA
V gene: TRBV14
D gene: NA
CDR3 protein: CASSLLGTDTQYF
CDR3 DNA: TGTGCCAGCAGCCTACTCGGGACAGATACGCAGTATTTT

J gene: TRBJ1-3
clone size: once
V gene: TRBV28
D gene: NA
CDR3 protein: CASSPGPISGNTIYF
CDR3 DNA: TGTGCCAGCAGTCCCGGCCCGATCTCTGGAAACACCATATATTTT

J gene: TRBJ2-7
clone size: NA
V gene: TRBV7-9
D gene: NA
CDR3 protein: CASSYGESYEQYF
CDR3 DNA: TGTGCCAGCAGCTACGGAGAGTCCTACGAGCAGTACTTC

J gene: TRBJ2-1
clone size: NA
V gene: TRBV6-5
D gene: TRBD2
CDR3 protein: CASRGGVEQFF
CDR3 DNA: TGTGCCAGCAGGGGAGGGGTCGAGCAGTTCTTC

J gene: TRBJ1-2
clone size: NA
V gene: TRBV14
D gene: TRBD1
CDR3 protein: CASSRPSWDSHTSGYTF
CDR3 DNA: TGTGCCAGCAGCCGCCCCTCGTGGGACAGTCACACGTCAGGCTACACCTTC

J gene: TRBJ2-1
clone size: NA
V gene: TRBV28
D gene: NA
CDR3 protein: CASRASAREQFF
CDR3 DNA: TGTGCCAGCAGGGCTAGCGCACGTGAGCAGTTCTTC

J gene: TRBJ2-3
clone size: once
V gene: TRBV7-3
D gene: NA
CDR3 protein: CASSSVSGGLGAPDTQYF
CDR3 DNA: TGTGCCAGCAGCTCCGTGTCGGGTGGGTTAGGGGCACCAGATACGCAGTATTTT

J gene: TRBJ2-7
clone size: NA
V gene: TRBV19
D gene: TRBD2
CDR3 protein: CASSTTSGGIYEQYF
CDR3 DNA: TGTGCCAGTAGCACGACTAGCGGGGGTATCTACGAGCAGTACTTC

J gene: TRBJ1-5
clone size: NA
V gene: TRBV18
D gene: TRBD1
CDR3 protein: CASSSDREEPQHF
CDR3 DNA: TGTGCCAGCTCATCGGACAGGGAGGAGCCCCAGCATTTT

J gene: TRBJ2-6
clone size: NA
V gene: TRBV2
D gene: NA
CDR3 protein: CASSESSGANVLTF
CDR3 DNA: TGTGCCAGCAGTGAATCGTCTGGGGCCAACGTCCTGACTTTC

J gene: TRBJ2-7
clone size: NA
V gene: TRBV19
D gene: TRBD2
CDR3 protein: CASSGTSGSSYEQYF
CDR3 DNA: TGTGCCAGTAGTGGGACTAGCGGGAGCTCCTACGAGCAGTACTTC

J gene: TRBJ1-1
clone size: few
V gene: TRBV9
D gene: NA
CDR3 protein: CAGGRGPTGEAFF
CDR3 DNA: TGTGCCGGCGGGCGGGGGCCTACAGGTGAAGCTTTCTTT

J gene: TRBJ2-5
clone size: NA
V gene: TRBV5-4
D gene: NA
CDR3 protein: CASSLAFQETQYF
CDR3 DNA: TGTGCCAGCAGCTTGGCATTTCAAGAGACCCAGTACTTC

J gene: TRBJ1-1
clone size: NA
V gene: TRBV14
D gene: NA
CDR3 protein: CASSQIRRVEAFF
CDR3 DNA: TGTGCCAGCAGCCAGATTAGACGGGTTGAAGCTTTCTTT